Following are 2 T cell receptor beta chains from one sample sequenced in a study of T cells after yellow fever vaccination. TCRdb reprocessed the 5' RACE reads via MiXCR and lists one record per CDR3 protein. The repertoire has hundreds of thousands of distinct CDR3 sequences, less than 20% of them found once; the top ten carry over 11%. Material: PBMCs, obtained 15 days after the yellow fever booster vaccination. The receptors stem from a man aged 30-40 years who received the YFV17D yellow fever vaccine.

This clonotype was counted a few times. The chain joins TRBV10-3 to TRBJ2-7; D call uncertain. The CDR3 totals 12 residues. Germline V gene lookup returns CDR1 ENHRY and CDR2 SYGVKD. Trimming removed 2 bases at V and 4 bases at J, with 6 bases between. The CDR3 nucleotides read TGTGCCATCAGTGAGCAGTGGTACGAGCAGTACTTC. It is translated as CAISEQWYEQYF.

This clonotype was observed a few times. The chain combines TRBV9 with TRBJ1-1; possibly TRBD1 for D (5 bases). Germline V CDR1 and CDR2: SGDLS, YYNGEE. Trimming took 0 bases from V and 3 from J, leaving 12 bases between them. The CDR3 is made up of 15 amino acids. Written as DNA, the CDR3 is TGTGCCAGCAGCGTAGAGGCCTGGGGGGACACTGAAGCTTTCTTT. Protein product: CASSVEAWGDTEAFF.